A single sample is the source of the 6 T cell receptor beta chains below, sequenced in a study of shared clonotypes between healthy human individuals. Libraries were prepared by immunoSEQ multiplex PCR; TCRdb keeps only in-frame clonotypes and omits some of them. The sample lists about 2 million clones, roughly 95% occurring once. The sequenced sample consisted of naive CD4+ T cells sorted from blood. Specified subset: CD45RA+ positively selected. The receptors were sampled from a man aged 18-30 years in good health.

In this sample, this clone turned up a few times. The rearrangement uses TRBV28 and TRBJ2-4; 7 positions agree with TRBD1. CDR1 is MDHEN, CDR2 SYDVKM, per germline. The CDR3 consists of 18 residues. Losses at the gene ends were 2 bases for V and 0 bases for J; bases not matched to a gene: 10. The DNA of the CDR3 is TGTGCCAGCAGTTTACCCATCGGGACAGTTCTAGCCAAAAACATTCAGTACTTC. Its protein product is CASSLPIGTVLAKNIQYF.

The V gene is TRBV7-2, the J gene TRBJ2-3, with D possibly being TRBD1 (5 bases). Trimming cost V 2 bases and J 3 bases, with 21 bases left between them. CDR1 SGHTA and CDR2 FQGNSA come from the germline V gene. This CDR3 comprises 18 residues. The CDR3 here is CASSLNWGHPLGTDTQYF. In nucleotides, the CDR3 is TGTGCCAGCAGCTTAAACTGGGGCCACCCCTTGGGTACAGATACGCAGTATTTT.

In regard to this clone: The same CDR3 arises from other DNA sequences in this sample as well. The chain couples TRBV30 to TRBJ2-7, with D perhaps matching TRBD2 (6 bases). The CDR3 sequence is 12 residues long. The germline V and J ends were trimmed by 0 bases and 6 bases, with 9 bases remaining between them. Germline V gene sequence: CDR1 GTSNPN, CDR2 SVGIG (reference sequence). CDR3 bases: TGTGCCTGGAGTGTATCCGGGGGCGAGCAGTACTTC. It yields the protein CAWSVSGGEQYF.

This clone was seen once. The chain recombines TRBV5-1 with TRBJ1-2; TRBD1 matches 7 bases. CDR3 length: 14 amino acids. Germline lookup yields CDR1 SGHRS and CDR2 YFSETQ. The J segment lost 8 bases and the V segment lost 4 bases, leaving 11 bases of the junction unmatched. CDR3 residues: CASSLTGVGGGYTF. In nucleotides, the CDR3 is TGCGCCAGCAGCCTTACAGGGGTAGGAGGGGGCTACACCTTC.

The CDR3 loop reads CASRRSNTGELFF. The CDR3 DNA sequence: TGCGCCAGCAGGAGGTCGAACACCGGGGAGCTGTTTTTT. V is TRBV10-1 and J is TRBJ2-2, with D hard to call. CDR1 WNHNN and CDR2 SYGVQD come from the germline V gene (reference sequence). This CDR3 has 13 amino acids. Trimming took off 6 bases at V and 0 bases at J, with 5 bases between the two ends.

The rearrangement uses TRBV5-1 and TRBJ1-4; D remains unclear. Germline V gene data show CDR1 as SGHRS and CDR2 as YFSETQ. Trimming shortened V by 0 bases and J by 0 bases, and 9 bases separated the two germline ends. The length of the CDR3 is 16 residues. CDR3 bases: TGCGCCAGCAGCTTGGTGGCAGCTGCAACTAATGAAAAACTGTTTTTT. It encodes CASSLVAAATNEKLFF. Using reference TRBV5-1 and TRBJ1-4 for the parts outside the CDR3, the full variable domain is KAGVTQTPRYLIKTRGQQVTLSCSPISGHRSVSWYQQTPGQGLQFLFEYFSETQRNKGNFPGRFSGRQFSNSRSEMNVSTLELGDSALYLCASSLVAAATNEKLFFGSGTQLSVL.